The next 28 T cell receptor beta chains were all read from a single sample in a study of blood T cell repertoires in COVID-19. Sequencing used immunoSEQ multiplex PCR; TCRdb keeps in-frame clones, though not all of them. Seen here are 210,000 or so clones, 80% to 90% observed once, and the top ten hold around 21%. Sequenced material: peripheral blood. The receptors were sampled from a human donor in a cohort sampled during active COVID-19.

CDR3 sequence: CASSQAGTSGETQYF. Written as DNA, the CDR3 is TGTGCCAGCAGCCAAGCCGGGACTAGTGGAGAGACCCAGTACTTC. The chain is built from TRBV3-1 (or the pseudogene TRBV3-2) and TRBJ2-5; TRBD2 aligns across 8 bases. The junction had 5 bases not matched to a gene; V was cut back by 1 base and J by 4 bases. Germline lookup yields CDR1 LGHDT and CDR2 YNNKEL (reference sequence). CDR3 length: 15 residues.

The gene calls are TRBV2 and TRBJ1-6, with D unclear. The CDR3 spans 16 residues. Germline loops: CDR1 SNHLY, CDR2 FYNNEI. V was trimmed by 3 bases and J by 0 bases, leaving 9 bases between them. The CDR3 reads CASSEVRSSYNSPLHF. CDR3 DNA: TGTGCCAGCAGTGAGGTCCGTAGCTCCTATAATTCACCCCTCCACTTT.

The chain combines TRBV2 with TRBJ1-3; maybe TRBD1 (5 bases). CDR1 and CDR2 (germline): SNHLY, FYNNEI. CDR3 length: 17 amino acids. V lost 9 bases, J lost 0 bases, and 21 bases lay in between. The CDR3 DNA reads as TGTGCCAGTGGGGGGGAGTTGCTGCACTACTCTGGAAACACCATATATTTT. It translates to CASGGELLHYSGNTIYF.

This sequence joins TRBV28 and TRBJ1-1; no firm D call. The CDR3 is 13 amino acids. V was cut by 3 bases and J by 2 bases, with 7 bases left in between. CDR1 is MDHEN and CDR2 is SYDVKM in the germline V gene. The DNA of the CDR3 is TGTGCCAGCAGTTTTTGGACTAACACTGAAGCTTTCTTT. It encodes CASSFWTNTEAFF.

This chain joins TRBV5-5 and TRBJ2-1, with TRBD2 matching 10 bases. The CDR3 is made up of 15 amino acids. Germline V lookup: CDR1 SGHKS, CDR2 YYEKEE (reference sequence). The V and J ends lost 2 bases and 4 bases, in that order; junction bases with no gene match: 3. The CDR3 reads CASSLRTSGYNEQFF. CDR3 DNA sequence: TGTGCCAGCAGCTTACGGACTAGCGGTTACAATGAGCAGTTCTTC.

In nucleotides, the CDR3 is TGTGCCAGCAGACAAGAAACAGACAGCGAGCAGTACGTC. It codes for CASRQETDSEQYV. The chain is built from TRBV6-5 and TRBJ2-7, with D perhaps matching TRBD1 (5 bases). The CDR3 has 13 residues. Germline assignment: CDR1 MNHEY and CDR2 SVGAGI. Trimming took off 6 bases at V and 6 bases at J, with 15 bases between the two ends.

As concerns this clone: The junction shows a germline mismatch at one end, possibly a read error. The chain recombines TRBV30 with TRBJ1-6, with a possible D match to TRBD1 (5 bases). Germline V gene data show CDR1 as GTSNPN and CDR2 as SVGIG (reference sequence). This CDR3 is 13 amino acids long. The CDR3 here is CAWCVGGNSPLHF. Written as DNA, the CDR3 is TGTGCCTGGTGTGTCGGGGGGAATTCACCCCTCCACTTT.

This clone is a singleton in its sample. This chain connects TRBV27 to TRBJ1-2; TRBD1 is a possible D gene (6 bases). V dropped 5 bases and J dropped 6 bases, with 13 bases sitting between them. Germline V gene lookup returns CDR1 MNHEY and CDR2 SMNVEV (reference sequence). This CDR3 contains 13 residues. The CDR3 DNA follows: TGTGCCAGCAGTCTCAGGGAGGGGGATGGCTACACCTTC. It yields the protein CASSLREGDGYTF.

The chain joins TRBV27 to TRBJ2-3; D perhaps matches TRBD2 (7 bases). Trimming shortened V by 2 bases and J by 4 bases, and 16 bases separated the two germline ends. Per germline, CDR1 MNHEY and CDR2 SMNVEV (reference sequence). This CDR3 comprises 16 residues. Written as DNA, the CDR3 is TGTGCCAGCAGTTTAGGGGGGCCGGGGGGCGCAGATACGCAGTATTTT. Its translation: CASSLGGPGGADTQYF.

In nucleotides, the CDR3 is TGTGCCACCAGTCTGCTGGAACTAGCGGGAGACGACAATGAGCAGTTCTTC. Its translation: CATSLLELAGDDNEQFF. The J gene is TRBJ2-1, the V gene TRBV24-1, with 11 bases matching TRBD2. The length of the CDR3 is 17 residues. CDR1 is KGHDR, CDR2 SFDVKD, per germline. V lost 6 bases, J lost 5 bases, and 11 bases stayed unmatched.

This clone was detected only a few times. This chain uses TRBV6-6 with TRBJ1-6; D not resolved. Trimming took off 8 bases at V and 7 bases at J, with 12 bases between the two ends. The CDR3 has 13 residues. Per germline, CDR1 MNHNY and CDR2 SVGAGI (reference sequence). This chain's CDR3 is CASCFGENSPLHF. For the CDR3, the DNA is TGTGCCAGCTGCTTCGGGGAAAATTCACCCCTCCACTTT.

This clone has more than one count but fewer than ten. V and J are TRBV5-1 and TRBJ1-1; 8 positions match TRBD1. The V gene end was trimmed by 3 bases and the J gene end by 9 bases; junction bases not matched to a gene: 7. The CDR3 has 13 residues. In germline, CDR1 is SGHRS, CDR2 YFSETQ. The CDR3 DNA reads TGCGCCAGCAGCTCGCAGGACAGGGCAAAAGCTTTCTTT. Protein product: CASSSQDRAKAFF.

The chain carries TRBV9 and TRBJ1-2, with TRBD1 identical over 7 bases. Germline CDR1 is SGDLS and CDR2 is YYNGEE. This CDR3 is built from 15 residues. The V gene end was trimmed by 4 bases and the J gene end by 4 bases; junction bases not matched to a gene: 10. CDR3 nucleotide sequence: TGTGCCAGCAGCCCCAAAACAGGGGTGAGCTATGGCTACACCTTC. This gives the protein CASSPKTGVSYGYTF.

The gene calls are TRBV5-1 and TRBJ2-1; D ambiguous. The germline gives CDR1 SGHRS, CDR2 YFSETQ. V gave up 4 bases and J gave up 9 bases, with 8 bases separating them. The CDR3 extends over 11 amino acids. The chain's CDR3 is CASSMESEQFF. The CDR3, as DNA: TGCGCCAGCAGCATGGAGAGTGAGCAGTTCTTC.

The rearrangement uses TRBV6-5 and TRBJ1-6; D remains unclear. The CDR3 contains 15 residues. V lost 9 bases and J 7 bases, leaving 19 bases between the germline ends. CDR1 is MNHEY and CDR2 is SVGAGI in the germline V gene. CDR3 residues: CASANQVTRNSPLHF. The CDR3 nucleotides read TGTGCCAGTGCAAACCAGGTCACCCGAAATTCACCCCTCCACTTT.

CDR3 amino acids: CASRPGGVKNIQYF. CDR3 DNA sequence: TGTGCCAGCAGGCCCGGAGGGGTCAAAAACATTCAGTACTTC. The chain carries TRBV28 and TRBJ2-4, with D possibly matching TRBD2 (6 bases). The CDR3 contains 14 residues. Germline V lookup: CDR1 MDHEN, CDR2 SYDVKM. Deletions cut 6 bases from V and 3 bases from J, with 12 bases between.

The genes are TRBV28 and TRBJ1-5; TRBD1 aligns across 7 bases. Germline loops: CDR1 MDHEN, CDR2 SYDVKM. The trim removed 6 bases at V and 5 bases at J, leaving 7 bases unmatched. The CDR3 covers 14 residues. The CDR3 nucleotides read TGTGCCAGCAGACGTGACAGGGTGGATCAGCCCCAGCATTTT. It specifies CASRRDRVDQPQHF.

The chain carries TRBV19 and TRBJ1-5; D call uncertain. The CDR3 length is 14 residues. The V end was cut by 0 bases, the J end by 3 bases, with 6 bases between. Germline V gene data show CDR1 as LNHDA and CDR2 as SQIVND (reference sequence). DNA of the CDR3: TGTGCCAGTAGTATAGACAGTCACAATCAGCCCCAGCATTTT. Its protein product is CASSIDSHNQPQHF.

The chain has TRBV6-1 and TRBJ2-7; 7 bases align to TRBD1. The CDR3 runs to 14 residues. Germline lookup yields CDR1 MNHNS and CDR2 SASEGT. V shed 2 bases and J 6 bases; nucleotides not matched to a gene: 7. The CDR3 loop reads CASSEYYRGVEQYV. The DNA for the CDR3 is TGTGCCAGCAGTGAATACTACAGGGGAGTCGAGCAGTACGTC.

The chain joins TRBV14 to TRBJ1-2; TRBD1 agrees at 9 bases. J lost 4 bases, V lost 1 base, and 1 base had no gene match. The CDR3 covers 14 residues. CDR1 and CDR2 (germline): SGHDN, FVKESK. DNA for the CDR3: TGTGCCAGCAGCCAAGGGACAGGGGCCTATGGCTACACCTTC. Protein: CASSQGTGAYGYTF.

This chain joins TRBV18 and TRBJ1-1; 8 bases align to TRBD1. Germline values: CDR1 KGHSH, CDR2 LQKENI. Trimming removed 3 bases from V and 1 base from J; junction bases left unmatched: 1. The CDR3 extends over 14 amino acids. The CDR3 DNA sequence: TGTGCCAGCTCACCCGGGACAGGGAACACTGAAGCTTTCTTT. It codes for CASSPGTGNTEAFF.

As to this clone: Other DNA sequences in this sample translate to the same CDR3. The gene calls are TRBV3-1 (or the pseudogene TRBV3-2) and TRBJ2-3; maybe TRBD2 (5 bases). Trimming pared 2 bases from V and 0 bases from J, leaving 12 bases between. Germline assignment: CDR1 LGHDT and CDR2 YNNKEL (reference sequence). The CDR3 spans 16 residues. The CDR3 sequence is CASSQYSRGSTDTQYF. The CDR3, as DNA: TGTGCCAGCAGCCAATACTCCCGGGGTAGCACAGATACGCAGTATTTT.

This chain joins TRBV11-3 and TRBJ2-1; D is possibly TRBD2 (7 bases). Trimming cost V 4 bases and J 9 bases, with 19 bases left between them. This CDR3 contains 15 residues. CDR1 and CDR2 from the germline V gene are SGHNT and YENEEA. DNA of the CDR3: TGTGCCAGCAGCTCCTTCGAGGGGGGGTTAAGTGAGCAGTTCTTC. It is translated as CASSSFEGGLSEQFF.

The rearrangement uses TRBV27 and TRBJ1-5; D gene ambiguous. Germline CDR1 and CDR2: MNHEY and SMNVEV (reference sequence). V was trimmed by 5 bases and J by 2 bases, leaving 13 bases between them. This CDR3 is built from 15 residues. The CDR3 region is CASSPTLRRNQPQHF. CDR3 in DNA: TGTGCCAGCAGTCCGACGTTGAGGCGCAATCAGCCCCAGCATTTT.

In this sample, this clone turned up a few times. V and J are TRBV2 and TRBJ1-5, with 7 positions matching TRBD1. CDR3 length: 15 amino acids. Per the germline V gene, CDR1 is SNHLY and CDR2 is FYNNEI. The V gene end was trimmed by 4 bases and the J gene end by 3 bases; junction bases not matched to a gene: 6. The CDR3 reads CASSVSDRANQPQHF. DNA for the CDR3: TGTGCCAGCAGTGTCTCCGACAGGGCCAATCAGCCCCAGCATTTT.

V gene TRBV14 combines with J gene TRBJ2-7; D may be TRBD1 (6 bases). This CDR3 contains 18 residues. In germline, CDR1 is SGHDN, CDR2 FVKESK. V was pared by 5 bases and J by 1 base, with 24 bases between. CDR3 DNA: TGTGCCAGCAGCATTCGCCTACGTACAGGGTCCCGGTCCTACGAGCAGTACTTC. Translation gives CASSIRLRTGSRSYEQYF.

In this sample, this clone turned up a few times. The chain is built from TRBV11-2 and TRBJ2-3; 9 bases fit TRBD2. Germline assignment: CDR1 SGHAT and CDR2 FQNNGV. The CDR3 spans 16 residues. Unmatched junction bases numbered 7, after V lost 4 bases and J lost 2 bases. CDR3: CASSSPTSGHTDTQYF. For the CDR3, the DNA is TGTGCCAGCAGCTCACCGACTAGCGGACACACAGATACGCAGTATTTT.

The chain is built from TRBV19 and TRBJ1-6, with 9 bases matching TRBD1. CDR1 and CDR2 from the germline V gene are LNHDA and SQIVND (reference sequence). The J segment lost 10 bases and the V segment lost 7 bases, leaving 8 bases of the junction unmatched. The CDR3 has 14 residues. For the CDR3, the DNA is TGTGCCAGTACCCCGGGACAGGGAAGATCACCCCTCCACTTT. It specifies CASTPGQGRSPLHF.